Following are 20 T cell receptor beta chains from one sample sequenced in a study of T-cell reconstitution after alpha-beta-depleted transplantation in children. Library preparation (for TCRbeta) was performed with unique molecular identifiers. MiXCR was run by TCRdb on the PCR reads, yielding one entry per CDR3 protein. Counted here are approximately 200,000 distinct CDR3 sequences, roughly 6.3% occurring once; the ten biggest clones make up under 6%. Sequenced here: PBMCs, sampled before TCRalphabeta/CD19-depleted stem cell transplant. The receptors here all came from a girl under three years old with combined immunodeficiency, due to receive a stem cell transplant.

This rearrangement joins TRBV14 to TRBJ2-1, with D possibly matching TRBD2 (5 bases). The CDR3 spans 15 residues. Trimming removed 3 bases at V and 9 bases at J, with 18 bases between. The germline gives CDR1 SGHDN, CDR2 FVKESK. CDR3 sequence: CASSHSTLAYGEQFF. The CDR3 DNA is TGTGCCAGCAGCCACTCAACCCTAGCATACGGTGAGCAGTTCTTC.

This clonotype was seen repeatedly, ten times or more. V is TRBV7-8 and J is TRBJ2-3, with D maybe TRBD2 (5 bases). Germline loops: CDR1 SGHVS, CDR2 FQNEAQ. CDR3 length equals 16 residues. V dropped 3 bases and J dropped 0 bases, with 13 bases sitting between them. As DNA, the CDR3 is TGTGCCAGCAGCTTCTTGGCGGGCCTTAGCACAGATACGCAGTATTTT. This gives the protein CASSFLAGLSTDTQYF.

This clonotype was seen ten or more times. The chain links TRBV28 to TRBJ1-5; 7 bases map to TRBD1. From germline, CDR1 is MDHEN and CDR2 SYDVKM. V dropped 6 bases and J dropped 1; count of bases not matched to a gene: 3. The CDR3 covers 14 residues. Here the CDR3 DNA reads TGTGCCAGCAGGGAGGGACAGAGCAATCAGCCCCAGCATTTT. Protein: CASREGQSNQPQHF. The variable domain in full, completed from reference TRBV28 and TRBJ1-5, reads DVKVTQSSRYLVKRTGEKVFLECVQDMDHENMFWYRQDPGLGLRLIYFSYDVKMKEKGDIPEGYSVSREKKERFSLILESASTNQTSMYLCASREGQSNQPQHFGDGTRLSIL.

In its sample, this clonotype was seen many times. The chain has TRBV12-3 or TRBV12-4 and TRBJ2-2; a weak D match, TRBD2 (7 bases). Trimming removed 5 bases at V and 5 bases at J, with 9 bases between. The CDR3 is 13 amino acids. The CDR3: CASSAGATGELFF. Here the CDR3 DNA reads TGTGCCAGCAGTGCGGGGGCAACCGGGGAGCTGTTTTTT.

This clonotype was observed at least ten times. The chain employs TRBV25-1 and TRBJ1-2; D is possibly TRBD1 (6 bases). V lost 0 bases, J lost 8 bases, and 16 bases lay in between. The CDR3 totals 15 residues. CDR1 MGHDK and CDR2 SYGVNS come from the germline V gene. As DNA, the CDR3 is TGTGCCAGCAGTGAATATCTGGGGGCTGGTTCGGGCTACACCTTC. It translates to CASSEYLGAGSGYTF.

In this sample, this clonotype turned up many times. The genes are TRBV4-2 and TRBJ2-3; no reliable D call. Trimming removed 1 base from V and 2 bases from J, with 7 bases in between. This CDR3 has 14 residues. Germline CDR1 reads LGHNA; CDR2 reads YNFKEQ. The CDR3 region is CASSQGATTDTQYF. The CDR3 coding sequence is TGTGCCAGCAGCCAAGGAGCCACCACAGATACGCAGTATTTT.

This clonotype was seen more than once but under ten times. The chain combines TRBV15 with TRBJ1-5; no firm D call. This CDR3 comprises 12 residues. The V end was cut by 0 bases, the J end by 7 bases, with 4 bases between. CDR1 LNHNV and CDR2 YYDKDF come from the germline V gene (reference sequence). In DNA, the CDR3 is TGTGCCACCAGCAGAGATAGGCAGCCCCAGCATTTT. Translated: CATSRDRQPQHF. Full variable domain (outside the CDR3, taken from reference TRBV15 and TRBJ1-5): DAMVIQNPRYQVTQFGKPVTLSCSQTLNHNVMYWYQQKSSQAPKLLFHYYDKDFNNEADTPDNFQSRRPNTSFCFLDIRSPGLGDTAMYLCATSRDRQPQHFGDGTRLSIL.

This clonotype was seen many times. This chain connects TRBV29-1 to TRBJ2-1; D gene unclear. CDR3 size: 12 residues. The germline V gene encodes CDR1 SQVTM and CDR2 ANQGSEA. V shed 1 base and J shed 5 bases, with 6 bases lying between them. The CDR3 loop is CSVEGNHNEQFF. In DNA, the CDR3 is TGCAGCGTTGAAGGTAACCACAATGAGCAGTTCTTC.

In this sample, this clonotype turned up many times. The chain employs TRBV3-1 and TRBJ2-3; D gene uncertain. Germline loops: CDR1 LGHDT, CDR2 YNNKEL (reference sequence). The CDR3 sequence is 16 residues long. V lost 2 bases, J lost 4 bases, and 16 bases lay in between. CDR3 sequence: CASSQSLGVKADTQYF. In nucleotides, the CDR3 is TGTGCCAGCAGCCAAAGCCTAGGAGTGAAAGCAGATACGCAGTATTTT.

This clonotype was detected many times. The rearrangement links TRBV7-2 to TRBJ2-3, with TRBD2 matching 10 bases. The CDR3 is 14 amino acids. The germline CDR1 and CDR2 sequences are SGHTA and FQGNSA. V lost 6 bases to trimming and J lost 5 bases; unmatched junction nucleotides: 5. The chain's CDR3 is CASRSGRAVDTQYF. CDR3 DNA sequence: TGTGCCAGCAGAAGCGGGAGGGCCGTAGATACGCAGTATTTT. Full variable domain (rest looked up from reference TRBV7-2 and TRBJ2-3): GAGVSQSPSNKVTEKGKDVELRCDPISGHTALYWYRQSLGQGLEFLIYFQGNSAPDKSGLPSDRFSAERTGGSVSTLTIQRTQQEDSAVYLCASRSGRAVDTQYFGPGTRLTVL.

CDR3 region: CASSLGTLLSEQYF. CDR3 DNA sequence: TGTGCCAGCAGCCTTGGGACCTTGCTGAGTGAGCAGTACTTC. The chain uses TRBV7-2 and TRBJ2-7; D tentatively reads TRBD1 or TRBD2 (5 bases each). Germline assignment: CDR1 SGHTA and CDR2 FQGNSA. V was pared by 5 bases and J by 7 bases, with 18 bases between. The CDR3 covers 14 residues.

This clonotype occurred many times. V gene TRBV9 combines with J gene TRBJ2-7; D is ambiguous. The V gene lost 2 bases and the J gene lost 3 bases, with 12 bases spanning the gap. The CDR3 is 14 residues long. The germline CDR1 and CDR2 sequences are SGDLS and YYNGEE. CDR3 bases: TGTGCCAGCAGCGTTGATGGCCCAATCTACGAGCAGTACTTC. Translation gives CASSVDGPIYEQYF.

This clonotype came up many times. The CDR3: CSAKEASYNEQFF. As DNA, the CDR3 is TGCAGTGCTAAAGAAGCGTCTTACAATGAGCAGTTCTTC. The chain combines TRBV20-1 with TRBJ2-1, with unresolved D. V shed 4 bases and J shed 4 bases, with 11 bases lying between them. The CDR3 extends over 13 amino acids. Germline CDR1 DFQATT, CDR2 SNEGSKA (reference sequence).

This clonotype was detected a few times. The genes are TRBV11-2 and TRBJ2-3; TRBD2 might be the D (6 bases). V shed 0 bases and J shed 7 bases, with 26 bases lying between them. Germline assignment: CDR1 SGHAT and CDR2 FQNNGV. The CDR3 extends over 19 amino acids. The CDR3 DNA follows: TGTGCCAGCAGCTTAGACCCTCCGAGACTAGATTCCACGAGATATACGCAGTATTTT. Translation: CASSLDPPRLDSTRYTQYF.

This clonotype was observed many times. The genes are TRBV10-3 and TRBJ2-3; 8 positions agree with TRBD1. This CDR3 has 16 residues. V lost 6 bases and J lost 0; bases outside the gene matches: 8. CDR1 is ENHRY and CDR2 is SYGVKD in the germline V gene. The DNA for the CDR3 is TGTGCCATCAGCTCCCTATGGACAGGGAGCACAGATACGCAGTATTTT. It yields the protein CAISSLWTGSTDTQYF.

This clonotype has at least ten counts. CDR3 region: CAISESGWAGQPQHF. The CDR3 DNA reads TGTGCCATCAGTGAGTCGGGCTGGGCGGGACAGCCCCAGCATTTT. The rearrangement links TRBV10-3 to TRBJ1-5, with D unresolved. CDR1 and CDR2 from the germline V gene are ENHRY and SYGVKD. Trimming pared 0 bases from V and 7 bases from J, leaving 13 bases between. The CDR3 runs 15 residues.

In its sample, this clonotype was seen many times. The chain joins TRBV7-2 to TRBJ2-1; 9 nucleotides line up with TRBD2. The length of the CDR3 is 15 residues. The trim removed 7 bases at V and 8 bases at J, leaving 12 bases unmatched. Germline V gene lookup returns CDR1 SGHTA and CDR2 FQGNSA. CDR3 bases: TGTGCCAGCACCCTCGGCGGGAGGGTGAACCATGAGCAGTTCTTC. This translates into CASTLGGRVNHEQFF. The whole variable domain, filled in from reference TRBV7-2 and TRBJ2-1, reads GAGVSQSPSNKVTEKGKDVELRCDPISGHTALYWYRQSLGQGLEFLIYFQGNSAPDKSGLPSDRFSAERTGGSVSTLTIQRTQQEDSAVYLCASTLGGRVNHEQFFGPGTRLTVL.

This clonotype was seen a few times. This chain joins TRBV20-1 and TRBJ2-2; D may be TRBD2 (5 bases). Trimming cost V 6 bases and J 7 bases, with 15 bases left between them. Germline V gene sequence: CDR1 DFQATT, CDR2 SNEGSKA (reference sequence). This CDR3 has 13 residues. The CDR3, as DNA: TGCAGTGCCCGTACTAGTAATCACGGGGAGCTGTTTTTT. This gives the protein CSARTSNHGELFF.

This clonotype has ten or more counts. The rearrangement uses TRBV7-9 and TRBJ1-4, with unresolved D. Trimming took 4 bases from V and 17 from J, leaving 17 bases between them. CDR3 size: 12 residues. In germline, CDR1 is SEHNR, CDR2 FQNEAQ (reference sequence). The CDR3, as DNA: TGTGCCAGCAGCTCCGGAGTCGGCAGATCTTTTTTT. Amino acid sequence: CASSSGVGRSFF.

This clonotype has a count of ten or more. The genes are TRBV12-3 or TRBV12-4 and TRBJ1-2; tentatively, D is TRBD1 (5 bases). V was trimmed by 4 bases and J by 4 bases, leaving 10 bases between them. The CDR3 is 13 residues long. The CDR3 here is CASSYGGPYGYTF. In DNA form, the CDR3 reads TGTGCCAGCAGTTACGGGGGACCCTATGGCTACACCTTC.